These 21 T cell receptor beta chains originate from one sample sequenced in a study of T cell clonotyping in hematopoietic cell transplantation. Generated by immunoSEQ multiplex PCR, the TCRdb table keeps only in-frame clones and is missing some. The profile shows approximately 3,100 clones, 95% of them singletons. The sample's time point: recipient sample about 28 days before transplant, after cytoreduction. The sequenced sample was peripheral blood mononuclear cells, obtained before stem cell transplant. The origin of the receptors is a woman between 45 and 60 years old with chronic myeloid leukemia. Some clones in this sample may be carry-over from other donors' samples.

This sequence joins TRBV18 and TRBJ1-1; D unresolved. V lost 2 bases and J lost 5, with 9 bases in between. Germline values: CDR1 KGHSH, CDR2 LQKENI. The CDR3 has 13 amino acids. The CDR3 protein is CASSPTRETEAFF. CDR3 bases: TGTGCCAGCTCACCAACGCGGGAGACTGAAGCTTTCTTT.

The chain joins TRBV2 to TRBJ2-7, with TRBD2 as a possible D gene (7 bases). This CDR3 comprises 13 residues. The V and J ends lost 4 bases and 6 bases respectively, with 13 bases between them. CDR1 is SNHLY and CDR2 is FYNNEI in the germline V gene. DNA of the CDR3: TGTGCCAGCAGTGTCGAGGGAGGGGGCGAGCAGTACTTC. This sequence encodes CASSVEGGGEQYF.

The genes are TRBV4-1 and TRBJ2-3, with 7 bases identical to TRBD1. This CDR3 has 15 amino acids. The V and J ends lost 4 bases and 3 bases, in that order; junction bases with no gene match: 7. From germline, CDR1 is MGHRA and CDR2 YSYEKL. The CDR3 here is CASSRRQGETDTQYF. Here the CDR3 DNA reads TGCGCCAGCAGCCGTCGCCAGGGGGAGACAGATACGCAGTATTTT.

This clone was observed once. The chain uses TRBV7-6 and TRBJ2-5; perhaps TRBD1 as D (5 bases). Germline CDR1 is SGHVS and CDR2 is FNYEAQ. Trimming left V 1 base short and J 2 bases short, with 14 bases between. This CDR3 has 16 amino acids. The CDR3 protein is CASSLVGAAGQETQYF. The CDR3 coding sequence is TGTGCCAGCAGCTTAGTTGGGGCCGCAGGTCAAGAGACCCAGTACTTC.

The CDR3 is CASSRQDTGELFF. CDR3 DNA: TGCGCCAGCAGTCGACAGGACACCGGGGAGCTGTTTTTT. The chain has TRBV10-2 and TRBJ2-2; tentatively, D is TRBD1 (6 bases). This CDR3 contains 13 residues. CDR1 and CDR2 (germline): WSHSY, SAAADI. V dropped 5 bases and J dropped 3 bases, with 7 bases sitting between them.

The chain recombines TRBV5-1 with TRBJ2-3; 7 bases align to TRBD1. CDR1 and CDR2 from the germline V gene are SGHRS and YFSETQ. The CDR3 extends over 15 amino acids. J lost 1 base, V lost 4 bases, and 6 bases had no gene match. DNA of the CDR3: TGCGCCAGCAGCCAGGGGGACCCCGGCACAGATACGCAGTATTTT. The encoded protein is CASSQGDPGTDTQYF.

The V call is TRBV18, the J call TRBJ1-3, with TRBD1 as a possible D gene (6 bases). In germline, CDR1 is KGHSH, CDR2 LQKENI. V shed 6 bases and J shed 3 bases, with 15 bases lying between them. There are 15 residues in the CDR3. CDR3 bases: TGTGCCAGCTCCTACAGGGTCGAACGTGGAAACACCATATATTTT. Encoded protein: CASSYRVERGNTIYF.

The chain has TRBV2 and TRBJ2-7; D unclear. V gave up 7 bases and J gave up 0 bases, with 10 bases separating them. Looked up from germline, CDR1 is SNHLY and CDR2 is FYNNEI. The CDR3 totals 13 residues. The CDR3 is CASKAGRSYEQYF. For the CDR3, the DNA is TGTGCCAGCAAGGCAGGACGCTCCTACGAGCAGTACTTC. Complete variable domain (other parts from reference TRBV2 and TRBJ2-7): EPEVTQTPSHQVTQMGQEVILRCVPISNHLYFYWYRQILGQKVEFLVSFYNNEISEKSEIFDDQFSVERPDGSNFTLKIRSTKLEDSAMYFCASKAGRSYEQYFGPGTRLTVT.

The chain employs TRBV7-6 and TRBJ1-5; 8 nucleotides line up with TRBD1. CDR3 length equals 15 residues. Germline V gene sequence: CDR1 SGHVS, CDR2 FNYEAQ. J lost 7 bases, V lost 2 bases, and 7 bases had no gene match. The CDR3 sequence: CASSLLPGGWQPQHF. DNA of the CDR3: TGTGCCAGCAGCTTACTTCCAGGGGGCTGGCAGCCCCAGCATTTT.

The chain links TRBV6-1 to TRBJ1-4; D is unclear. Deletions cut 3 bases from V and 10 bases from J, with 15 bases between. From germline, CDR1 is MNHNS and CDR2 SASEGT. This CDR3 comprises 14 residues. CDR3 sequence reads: CASSEDRVVVKLFF. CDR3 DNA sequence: TGTGCCAGCAGTGAGGATCGGGTCGTCGTAAAACTGTTTTTT.

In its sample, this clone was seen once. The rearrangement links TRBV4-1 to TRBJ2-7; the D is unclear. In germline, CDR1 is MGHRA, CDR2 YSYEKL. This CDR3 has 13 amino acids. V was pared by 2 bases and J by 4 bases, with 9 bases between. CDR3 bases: TGCGCCAGCAGCCAACCTGGAAAGTACGAGCAGTACTTC. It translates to CASSQPGKYEQYF.

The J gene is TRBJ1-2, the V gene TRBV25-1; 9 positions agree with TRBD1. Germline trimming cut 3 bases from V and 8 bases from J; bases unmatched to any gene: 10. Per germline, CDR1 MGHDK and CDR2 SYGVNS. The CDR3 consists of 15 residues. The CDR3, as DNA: TGTGCCAGCAGTGATCCCACAGGGGGCGCGGGGGGCTACACCTTC. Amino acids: CASSDPTGGAGGYTF.

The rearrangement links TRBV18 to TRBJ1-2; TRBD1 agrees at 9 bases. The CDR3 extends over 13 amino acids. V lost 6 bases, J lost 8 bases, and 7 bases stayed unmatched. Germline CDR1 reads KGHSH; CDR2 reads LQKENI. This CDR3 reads CASSLGQGKGYTF. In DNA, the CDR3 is TGTGCCAGCTCCTTAGGACAGGGGAAAGGCTACACCTTC.

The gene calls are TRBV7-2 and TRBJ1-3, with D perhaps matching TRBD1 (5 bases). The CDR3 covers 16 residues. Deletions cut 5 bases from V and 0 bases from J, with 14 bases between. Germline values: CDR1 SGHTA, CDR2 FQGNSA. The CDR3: CASSEGIPLSGNTIYF. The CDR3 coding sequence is TGTGCCAGCAGCGAGGGGATCCCCCTCTCTGGAAACACCATATATTTT.

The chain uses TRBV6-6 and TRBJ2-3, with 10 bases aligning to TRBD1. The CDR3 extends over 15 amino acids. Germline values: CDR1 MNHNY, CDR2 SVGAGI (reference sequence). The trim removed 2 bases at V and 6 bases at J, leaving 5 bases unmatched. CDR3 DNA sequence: TGTGCCAGCAGTTACGACAGGGGGCTAGGTGATACGCAGTATTTT. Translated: CASSYDRGLGDTQYF.

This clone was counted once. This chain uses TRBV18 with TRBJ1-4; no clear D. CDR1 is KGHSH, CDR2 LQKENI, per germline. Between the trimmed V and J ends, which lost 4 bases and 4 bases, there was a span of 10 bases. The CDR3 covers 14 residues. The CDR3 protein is CASSRGANNEKLFF. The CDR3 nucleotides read TGTGCCAGCTCACGGGGAGCTAATAATGAAAAACTGTTTTTT.

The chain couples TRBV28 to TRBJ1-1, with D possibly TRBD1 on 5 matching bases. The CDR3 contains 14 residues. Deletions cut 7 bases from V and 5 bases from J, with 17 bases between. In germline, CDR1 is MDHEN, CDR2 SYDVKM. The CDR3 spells CASIPGGSRTEAFF. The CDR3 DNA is TGTGCCAGCATCCCGGGGGGTAGTAGAACTGAAGCTTTCTTT.

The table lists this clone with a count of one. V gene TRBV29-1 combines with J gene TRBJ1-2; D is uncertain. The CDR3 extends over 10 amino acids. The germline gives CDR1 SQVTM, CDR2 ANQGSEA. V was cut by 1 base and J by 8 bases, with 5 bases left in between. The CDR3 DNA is TGCAGCGTTGAAGGGTCCGGCTACACCTTC. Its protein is CSVEGSGYTF. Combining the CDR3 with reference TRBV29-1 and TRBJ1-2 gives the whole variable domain SAVISQKPSRDICQRGTSLTIQCQVDSQVTMMFWYRQQPGQSLTLIATANQGSEATYESGFVIDKFPISRPNLTFSTLTVSNMSPEDSSIYLCSVEGSGYTFGSGTRLTVV.

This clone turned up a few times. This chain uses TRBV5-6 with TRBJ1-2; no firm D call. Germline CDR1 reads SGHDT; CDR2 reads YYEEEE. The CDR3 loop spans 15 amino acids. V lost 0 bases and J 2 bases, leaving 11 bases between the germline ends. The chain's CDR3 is CASSLGVALNYGYTF. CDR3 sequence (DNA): TGTGCCAGCAGCTTGGGGGTCGCCTTAAACTATGGCTACACCTTC.

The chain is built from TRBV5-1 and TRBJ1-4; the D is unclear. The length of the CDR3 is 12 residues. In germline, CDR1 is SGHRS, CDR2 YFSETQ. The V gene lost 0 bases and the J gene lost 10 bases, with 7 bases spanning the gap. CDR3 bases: TGCGCCAGCAGCTTGGGGCAAGGAAAACTGTTTTTT. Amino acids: CASSLGQGKLFF.

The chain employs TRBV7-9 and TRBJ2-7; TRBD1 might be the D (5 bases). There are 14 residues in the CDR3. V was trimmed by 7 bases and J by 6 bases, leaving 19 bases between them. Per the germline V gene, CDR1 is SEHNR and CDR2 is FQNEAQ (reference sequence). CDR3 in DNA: TGTGCCAGCACTTCCGAGCCAGGGATGGGCGAGCAGTACTTC. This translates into CASTSEPGMGEQYF.